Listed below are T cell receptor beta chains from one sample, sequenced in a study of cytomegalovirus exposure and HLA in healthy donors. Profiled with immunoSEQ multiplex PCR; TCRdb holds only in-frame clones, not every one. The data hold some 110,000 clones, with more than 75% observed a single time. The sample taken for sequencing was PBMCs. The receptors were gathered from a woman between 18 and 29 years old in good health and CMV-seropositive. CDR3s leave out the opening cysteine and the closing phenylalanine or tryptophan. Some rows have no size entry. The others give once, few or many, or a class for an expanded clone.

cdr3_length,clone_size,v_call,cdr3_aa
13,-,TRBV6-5,ASSYSWGGEETQY
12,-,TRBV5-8,ASSLRAIYNEQF
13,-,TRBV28,ASRRQAATNEKLF
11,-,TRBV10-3,AISERELQPQH
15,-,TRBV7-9,ASSNQRPGTGDTEAF
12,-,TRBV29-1,SVPIGEINYGYT
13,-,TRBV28,ASSPDPAGEETQY
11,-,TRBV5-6,ASSLRGLYEQY
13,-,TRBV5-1,ASSSAGSSYNEQF
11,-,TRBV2,ASSVVVTDTQY
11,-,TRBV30,AWSFGGNQPQH
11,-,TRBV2,AIRQGAHGEQY
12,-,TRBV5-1,ASSPTGGASEQY
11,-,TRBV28,ASSPSGEIEAF
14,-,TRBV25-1,ASRASTGAGLYGYT
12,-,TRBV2,ASSERVTGTEQY
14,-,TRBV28,ASSLDAVSAYNEQF
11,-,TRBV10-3,AIMDRGSDEQY
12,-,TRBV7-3,ASSLGGSDHEQY
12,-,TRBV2,ASSEREGSYEQY
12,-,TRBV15,ATRGGASYNEQF
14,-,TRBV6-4,ASSDFSGSRSYEQY
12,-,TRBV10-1,ASSENRASDEQY
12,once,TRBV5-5,ASSLGSSSYEQY
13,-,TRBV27,ASSPRDRNSYEQY
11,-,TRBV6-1,ASSGHHQETQY
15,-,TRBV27,ASRLKGLDPSNSPLH
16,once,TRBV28,ASSRPARRTGVTDEQF
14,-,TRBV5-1,ASSSTGTGNTGELF
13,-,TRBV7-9,ASSPIGQGQETQY
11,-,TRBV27,ASSGGPYDGYT
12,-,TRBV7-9,ASSRQGDTDTQY
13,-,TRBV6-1,ASKQGSGIRYEQY
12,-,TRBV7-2,ASGLVGNGNEQF
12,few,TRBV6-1,ASSATTRAGELF
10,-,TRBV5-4,ASSLDVGGYT
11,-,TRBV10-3,AISGLAENEQF
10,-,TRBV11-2,ASSLDRGEAF
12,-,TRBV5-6,ASSLWTSGNEQY
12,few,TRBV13,ASASGTSSYEQY
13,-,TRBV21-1,ASSKRLAGQETQY
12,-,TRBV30,AWSGGTGNQPQH
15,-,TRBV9,ASSAELAGVSQETQY
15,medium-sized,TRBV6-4,ASRWRLAGGWSYEQY
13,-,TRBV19,ASSTSFRDSSEAF
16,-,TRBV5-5,ASSGLRDRTPSTYGYT
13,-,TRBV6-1,ASSEGGQGLETQY
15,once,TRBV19,ASSIARTSGITYEQY
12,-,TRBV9,ASSVAGGINEQF
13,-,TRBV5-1,ASSLGTGGGETQY
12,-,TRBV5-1,ASWTSGNENEQF
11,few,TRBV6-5,ASSRTGSYGYT